The 31 T cell receptor beta chains given below trace back to one sample, sequenced in a study of blood T cell repertoires in COVID-19. The protocol was immunoSEQ multiplex PCR, while the TCRdb copy is restricted to in-frame clones and leaves out a portion. Among approximately 210,000 clones, around four fifths were seen once, and the ten largest hold 4% to 6%. The sequencing sample was made of peripheral blood. All receptors come from a woman between 70 and 85 years old with active or convalescent COVID-19.

The chain has TRBV7-3 and TRBJ2-7; TRBD2 agrees at 7 bases. This CDR3 is built from 15 residues. Per germline, CDR1 SGHTA and CDR2 FQGTGA. The ends lost 5 bases at V and 3 bases at J; junction bases unmatched: 10. As DNA, the CDR3 is TGTGCCAGCAGCCCAGGTCCCGGGGGGAACTACGAGCAGTACTTC. It encodes CASSPGPGGNYEQYF.

There are a few counts of this clone. The chain combines TRBV29-1 with TRBJ1-2, with 9 bases identical to TRBD1. CDR1 and CDR2 (germline): SQVTM, ANQGSEA. With 7 bases clipped from V and 8 bases from J, the junction kept 11 bases outside the gene matches. The CDR3 consists of 13 residues. CDR3 residues: CSAPGQGPEGYTF. CDR3 in DNA: TGCAGCGCGCCGGGACAGGGACCGGAAGGCTACACCTTC.

This clone has only a few counts. The chain joins TRBV5-8 to TRBJ1-2; TRBD1 matches 8 bases. The V and J ends lost 4 bases and 8 bases, in that order; junction bases with no gene match: 10. The V gene's germline CDR1 is SGHTS and CDR2 YDEGEE. The CDR3 loop spans 14 amino acids. CDR3 DNA sequence: TGTGCCAGCAGCCCCTGGGTGACAGGGGTCGGCTACACCTTC. Translating it yields CASSPWVTGVGYTF.

Of note for this clone: Other DNA sequences within the sample encode an identical CDR3. The CDR3 sequence is CASRQGNQPQHF. Written as DNA, the CDR3 is TGTGCCAGTAGACAGGGGAATCAGCCCCAGCATTTT. V usage is TRBV19 and J usage is TRBJ1-5, with 7 bases fitting TRBD1. CDR3 size: 12 residues. The J segment lost 4 bases and the V segment lost 6 bases, leaving 0 bases of the junction unmatched. Per the germline V gene, CDR1 is LNHDA and CDR2 is SQIVND (reference sequence).

The genes are TRBV4-1 and TRBJ2-1; 14 positions agree with TRBD2. Trimming removed 6 bases from V and 8 bases from J; junction bases left unmatched: 12. The CDR3 has 17 residues. CDR1 and CDR2 from the germline V gene are MGHRA and YSYEKL. For the CDR3, the DNA is TGCGCCAGCAGTAGACTCGGACTAGCGGGAGGTGGAGATGAGCAGTTCTTC. It yields the protein CASSRLGLAGGGDEQFF.

This chain connects TRBV6-5 to TRBJ2-3; D perhaps matches TRBD2 (5 bases). With 2 bases removed from V and 0 bases from J, the gap between germline ends came to 12 bases. Germline V gene lookup returns CDR1 MNHEY and CDR2 SVGAGI. The length of the CDR3 is 16 residues. DNA of the CDR3: TGTGCCAGCAGTTACCATTCGGGGTCTAGCACAGATACGCAGTATTTT. The encoded protein is CASSYHSGSSTDTQYF.

The chain employs TRBV5-4 and TRBJ1-6; 9 positions agree with TRBD1. The germline gives CDR1 SGHNT, CDR2 YYREEE (reference sequence). With 0 bases clipped from V and 10 bases from J, the junction kept 8 bases outside the gene matches. CDR3 size: 16 residues. CDR3 sequence (DNA): TGTGCCAGCAGCTTGGGGTCGGGACAGGGAGTCTCACCCCTCCACTTT. Its protein product is CASSLGSGQGVSPLHF.

V usage is TRBV5-1 and J usage is TRBJ2-7, with 7 bases aligning to TRBD2. This CDR3 region has 12 residues. Germline V gene lookup returns CDR1 SGHRS and CDR2 YFSETQ. The V gene end was trimmed by 7 bases and the J gene end by 3 bases; junction bases not matched to a gene: 4. CDR3 DNA: TGCGCCAGCCGGAGGGAGGGCTACGAGCAGTACTTC. Translated: CASRREGYEQYF.

The chain links TRBV7-6 to TRBJ2-4, with no clear D. This CDR3 has 14 amino acids. Trimming took 6 bases from V and 3 from J, leaving 12 bases between them. CDR1 SGHVS and CDR2 FNYEAQ come from the germline V gene. The CDR3: CASSPLRGKNIQYF. The CDR3 nucleotides are TGTGCCAGCAGTCCGCTGAGAGGCAAAAACATTCAGTACTTC.

The chain couples TRBV28 to TRBJ2-1; unclear D gene. V lost 3 bases, J lost 5 bases, and 14 bases lay in between. This CDR3 comprises 15 residues. In germline, CDR1 is MDHEN, CDR2 SYDVKM. CDR3 sequence reads: CASSFTEPYNNEQFF. The CDR3 DNA sequence: TGTGCCAGCAGTTTTACGGAGCCTTACAACAATGAGCAGTTCTTC.

J is TRBJ1-4 and V is TRBV5-5; D is ambiguous. The CDR3 runs to 17 residues. Germline V CDR1 and CDR2: SGHKS, YYEKEE (reference sequence). Trimming removed 3 bases at V and 7 bases at J, with 22 bases between. The CDR3 is CASSSGKPGGGGEKLFF. The CDR3, as DNA: TGTGCCAGCAGCTCGGGGAAACCAGGAGGAGGAGGTGAAAAACTGTTTTTT.

V usage is TRBV6-6 and J usage is TRBJ2-7; tentatively, D is TRBD2 (6 bases). The CDR3 loop spans 14 amino acids. CDR1 and CDR2 (germline): MNHNY, SVGAGI (reference sequence). The germline V and J ends were trimmed by 6 bases and 4 bases, with 16 bases remaining between them. CDR3 coding DNA: TGTGCCAGCAGCCAATGGGAGGTTGGATACGAGCAGTACTTC. It is translated as CASSQWEVGYEQYF.

The gene calls are TRBV27 and TRBJ2-2; 7 bases map to TRBD1. With 1 base clipped from V and 5 bases from J, the junction kept 7 bases outside the gene matches. The CDR3 has 16 amino acids. Germline assignment: CDR1 MNHEY and CDR2 SMNVEV (reference sequence). CDR3 sequence: CASSLLRKQGTGELFF. The CDR3 DNA follows: TGTGCCAGCAGTTTATTAAGGAAACAGGGGACCGGGGAGCTGTTTTTT.

This CDR3 reads CASSRDISNQPQHF. CDR3 DNA: TGTGCCAGCAGTCGGGACATTAGCAATCAGCCCCAGCATTTT. The rearrangement joins TRBV2 to TRBJ1-5, with a possible D match to TRBD1 (6 bases). The germline CDR1 and CDR2 sequences are SNHLY and FYNNEI. CDR3 size: 14 residues. The ends were cut back, 5 bases at V and 0 bases at J, with 8 bases in the middle.

The rearrangement links TRBV29-1 to TRBJ1-1; D perhaps matches TRBD1 (5 bases). The CDR3 runs 12 residues. Germline CDR1 SQVTM, CDR2 ANQGSEA. V was clipped by 7 bases and J by 4 bases, with 13 bases between them. CDR3 in DNA: TGCAGCGGAGGACAACATGGCACTGAAGCTTTCTTT. This codes for CSGGQHGTEAFF.

The chain uses TRBV10-3 and TRBJ2-7, with a possible D match to TRBD2 (6 bases). The germline gives CDR1 ENHRY, CDR2 SYGVKD. The CDR3 is 11 amino acids. V shed 3 bases and J shed 7 bases, with 7 bases lying between them. This CDR3 reads CAISDGGEQYF. The CDR3 DNA sequence: TGTGCCATCAGTGACGGAGGGGAGCAGTACTTC.

V and J are TRBV6-2 or TRBV6-3 and TRBJ2-5; D perhaps matches TRBD2 (5 bases). The germline V gene encodes CDR1 MNHEY and CDR2 SVGEGT. CDR3 size: 14 residues. V was shortened by 2 bases and J by 1 base, with 8 bases between the two germline ends. The CDR3 nucleotides are TGTGCCAGCAGTTACCGGGCGGGCCAAGAGACCCAGTACTTC. Protein: CASSYRAGQETQYF.

The chain links TRBV5-1 to TRBJ1-3; no reliable D call. The V gene lost 5 bases and the J gene lost 0 bases, with 9 bases spanning the gap. From germline, CDR1 is SGHRS and CDR2 YFSETQ. The CDR3 covers 14 residues. The CDR3 DNA is TGCGCCAGCAGGGAGCCCGGCTCTGGAAACACCATATATTTT. It encodes CASREPGSGNTIYF.

The chain links TRBV28 to TRBJ2-7, with TRBD1 identical over 7 bases. The CDR3 length is 14 residues. With V trimmed by 7 bases and J by 2 bases, 8 bases remained unmatched. The germline V gene has CDR1 MDHEN and CDR2 SYDVKM. This CDR3 is CASTNLQGTYEQYF. As DNA, the CDR3 is TGTGCCAGCACAAACCTACAGGGGACCTACGAGCAGTACTTC. Full variable domain (rest looked up from reference TRBV28 and TRBJ2-7): DVKVTQSSRYLVKRTGEKVFLECVQDMDHENMFWYRQDPGLGLRLIYFSYDVKMKEKGDIPEGYSVSREKKERFSLILESASTNQTSMYLCASTNLQGTYEQYFGPGTRLTVT.

In nucleotides, the CDR3 is TGTGCCAGCAGCTTAGATCTAGCGGGGCTGTACAATGAGCAGTTCTTC. Translating gives CASSLDLAGLYNEQFF. The rearrangement links TRBV11-2 to TRBJ2-1; 9 bases map to TRBD2. V was pared by 0 bases and J by 4 bases, with 4 bases of the junction left unmatched. The CDR3 sequence is 16 residues long. Germline V gene sequence: CDR1 SGHAT, CDR2 FQNNGV.

The V and J genes are TRBV28 and TRBJ1-5, with D unclear. Germline CDR1 and CDR2: MDHEN and SYDVKM. The V end lost 8 bases, the J end lost 3 bases, and 11 bases lay between the germline ends. This CDR3 has 13 residues. Written as DNA, the CDR3 is TGTGCCAGCGCCTGGGCGTACAATCAGCCCCAGCATTTT. Residues: CASAWAYNQPQHF.

This clone was detected only once. The V and J genes are TRBV11-2 and TRBJ1-2; possibly TRBD1 for D (5 bases). CDR3 length equals 14 residues. In germline, CDR1 is SGHAT, CDR2 FQNNGV. With 2 bases removed from V and 4 bases from J, the gap between germline ends came to 11 bases. This CDR3 is CASSLTRGTYGYTF. The CDR3 DNA reads TGTGCCAGCAGCTTAACCCGGGGGACCTATGGCTACACCTTC.

This chain connects TRBV20-1 to TRBJ2-5, with 7 bases lining up with TRBD1. The CDR3 contains 15 residues. Germline values: CDR1 DFQATT, CDR2 SNEGSKA (reference sequence). Losses at the gene ends were 3 bases for V and 3 bases for J; bases not matched to a gene: 10. For the CDR3, the DNA is TGCAGTGCTAGTTTAGGGACAGCCCTAGAAGAGACCCAGTACTTC. It encodes CSASLGTALEETQYF.

This chain joins TRBV29-1 and TRBJ1-3; D not certain. Germline V lookup: CDR1 SQVTM, CDR2 ANQGSEA. The V and J ends lost 6 bases and 0 bases respectively, with 6 bases between them. This CDR3 has 12 residues. The CDR3 sequence is CSVRTSGNTIYF. The CDR3 DNA reads TGCAGCGTCAGAACCTCTGGAAACACCATATATTTT.

The CDR3 sequence is CASSWGLNNEQFF. The CDR3 DNA reads as TGTGCCAGTAGTTGGGGCCTTAACAATGAGCAGTTCTTC. The genes are TRBV19 and TRBJ2-1, with D possibly matching TRBD1 (5 bases). From germline, CDR1 is LNHDA and CDR2 SQIVND (reference sequence). This CDR3 is built from 13 residues. V was pared by 5 bases and J by 5 bases, with 10 bases between.

CDR3 nucleotide sequence: TGTGCCAGCAGCTTCACAGGGGAAGCTTTCTTT. This codes for CASSFTGEAFF. The chain couples TRBV7-9 to TRBJ1-1, with TRBD1 as a possible D gene (6 bases). V lost 3 bases and J lost 8, with 7 bases in between. This CDR3 is built from 11 residues. CDR1 SEHNR and CDR2 FQNEAQ come from the germline V gene (reference sequence).

The chain recombines TRBV19 with TRBJ2-7, with 9 bases lining up with TRBD1. The CDR3 runs 16 residues. V was pared by 2 bases and J by 1 base, with 6 bases of the junction left unmatched. Germline V lookup: CDR1 LNHDA, CDR2 SQIVND (reference sequence). The CDR3 loop is CASSISGTGYSYEQYF. CDR3 bases: TGTGCCAGTAGTATATCCGGGACAGGGTATTCCTACGAGCAGTACTTC.

J is TRBJ2-1 and V is TRBV5-1; 7 nucleotides agree with TRBD1. The CDR3 sequence is 15 residues long. The germline V gene encodes CDR1 SGHRS and CDR2 YFSETQ. Losses at the gene ends were 0 bases for V and 5 bases for J; bases not matched to a gene: 5. CDR3 loop: CASSLVGDSHNEQFF. The DNA of the CDR3 is TGCGCCAGCAGCTTGGTAGGGGACAGTCACAATGAGCAGTTCTTC.

This chain links TRBV2 with TRBJ2-3; TRBD1 might be the D (7 bases). Trimming took off 5 bases at V and 0 bases at J, with 21 bases between the two ends. Germline V CDR1 and CDR2: SNHLY, FYNNEI. CDR3 length: 18 residues. CDR3 nucleotides: TGTGCCAGCAGTTTTCAGGGGGGCTCCACCCCTAGCACAGATACGCAGTATTTT. Amino acid sequence: CASSFQGGSTPSTDTQYF.

V is TRBV7-3 and J is TRBJ2-2, with TRBD1 matching 8 bases. J lost 6 bases, V lost 5 bases, and 8 bases had no gene match. Germline loops: CDR1 SGHTA, CDR2 FQGTGA. CDR3 length equals 15 residues. The CDR3, as DNA: TGTGCCAGCAGCCCTGGACAGGGTTACTCCGGGGAGCTGTTTTTT. This sequence encodes CASSPGQGYSGELFF.

This clone is medium-sized within its sample. This chain joins TRBV18 and TRBJ1-5, with TRBD1 as a possible D gene (6 bases). The CDR3 length is 15 residues. Deletions cut 6 bases from V and 7 bases from J, with 19 bases between. CDR1 and CDR2 from the germline V gene are KGHSH and LQKENI. Here the CDR3 DNA reads TGTGCCAGCTCGCACGTTACAGGGACGGGGCAGCCCCAGCATTTT. Protein product: CASSHVTGTGQPQHF.